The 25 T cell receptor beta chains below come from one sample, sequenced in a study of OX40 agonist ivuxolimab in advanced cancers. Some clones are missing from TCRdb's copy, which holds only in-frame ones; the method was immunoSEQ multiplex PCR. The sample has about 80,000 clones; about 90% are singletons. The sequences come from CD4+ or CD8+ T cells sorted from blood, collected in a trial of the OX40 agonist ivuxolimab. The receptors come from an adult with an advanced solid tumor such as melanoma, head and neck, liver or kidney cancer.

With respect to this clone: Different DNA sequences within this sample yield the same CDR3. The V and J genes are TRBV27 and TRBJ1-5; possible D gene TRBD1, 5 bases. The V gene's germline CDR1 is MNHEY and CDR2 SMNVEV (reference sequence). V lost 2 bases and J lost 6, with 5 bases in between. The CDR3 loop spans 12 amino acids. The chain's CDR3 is CASSLGGQPQHF. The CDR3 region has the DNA TGTGCCAGCAGTTTAGGGGGTCAGCCCCAGCATTTT.

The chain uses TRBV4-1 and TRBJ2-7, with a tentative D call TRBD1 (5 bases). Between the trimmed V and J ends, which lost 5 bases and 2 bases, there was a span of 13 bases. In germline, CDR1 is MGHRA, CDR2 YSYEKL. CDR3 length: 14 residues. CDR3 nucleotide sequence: TGCGCCAGCAGCGTCAATCAGGGTACCTACGAGCAGTACTTC. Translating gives CASSVNQGTYEQYF.

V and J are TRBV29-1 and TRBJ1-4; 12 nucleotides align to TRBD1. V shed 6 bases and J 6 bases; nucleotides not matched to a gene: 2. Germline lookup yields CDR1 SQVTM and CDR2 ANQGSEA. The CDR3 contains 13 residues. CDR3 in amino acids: CSVGTGGYEKLFF. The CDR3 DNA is TGCAGCGTGGGGACAGGGGGCTATGAAAAACTGTTTTTT.

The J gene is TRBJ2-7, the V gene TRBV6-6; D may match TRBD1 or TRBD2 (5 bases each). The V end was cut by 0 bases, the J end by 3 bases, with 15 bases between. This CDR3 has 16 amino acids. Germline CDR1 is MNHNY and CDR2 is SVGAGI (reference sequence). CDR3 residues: CASSYSLGTALYEQYF. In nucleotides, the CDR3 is TGTGCCAGCAGTTACTCGTTGGGGACCGCACTCTACGAGCAGTACTTC.

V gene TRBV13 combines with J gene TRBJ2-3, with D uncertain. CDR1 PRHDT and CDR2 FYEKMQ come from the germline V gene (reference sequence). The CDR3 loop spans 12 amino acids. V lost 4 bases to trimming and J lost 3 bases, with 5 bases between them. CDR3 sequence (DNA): TGTGCCAGCAGCTCGCGAACAGATACGCAGTATTTT. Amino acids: CASSSRTDTQYF.

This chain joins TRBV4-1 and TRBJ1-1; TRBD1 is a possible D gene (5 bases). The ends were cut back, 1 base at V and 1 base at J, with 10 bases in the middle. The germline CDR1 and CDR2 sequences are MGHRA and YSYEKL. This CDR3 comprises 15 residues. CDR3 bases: TGCGCCAGCAGCCAAGTCGGGACGGGGAACACTGAAGCTTTCTTT. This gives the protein CASSQVGTGNTEAFF.

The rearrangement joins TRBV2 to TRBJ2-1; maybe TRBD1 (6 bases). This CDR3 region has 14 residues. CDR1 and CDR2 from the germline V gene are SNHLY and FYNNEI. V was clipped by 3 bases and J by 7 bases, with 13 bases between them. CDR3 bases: TGTGCCAGCAGTGAGGGGCAGGGGTGGAATGAGCAGTTCTTC. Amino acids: CASSEGQGWNEQFF.

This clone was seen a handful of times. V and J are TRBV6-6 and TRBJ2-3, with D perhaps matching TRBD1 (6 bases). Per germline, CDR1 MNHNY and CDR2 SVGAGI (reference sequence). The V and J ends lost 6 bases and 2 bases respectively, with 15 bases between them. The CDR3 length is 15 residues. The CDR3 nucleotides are TGTGCCAGCAGGTGGGACACCAACCCCACAGATACGCAGTATTTT. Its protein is CASRWDTNPTDTQYF.

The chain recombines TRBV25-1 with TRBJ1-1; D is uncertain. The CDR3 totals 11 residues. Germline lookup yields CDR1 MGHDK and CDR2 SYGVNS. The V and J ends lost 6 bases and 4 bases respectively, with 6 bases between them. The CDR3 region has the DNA TGTGCCAGCAGGGCAATCACTGAAGCTTTCTTT. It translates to CASRAITEAFF.

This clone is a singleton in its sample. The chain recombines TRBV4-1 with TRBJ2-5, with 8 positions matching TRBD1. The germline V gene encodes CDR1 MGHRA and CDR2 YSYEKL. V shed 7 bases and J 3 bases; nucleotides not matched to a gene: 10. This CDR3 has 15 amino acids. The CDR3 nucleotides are TGCGCCAGCAAGATAACGATACAGGGGGAAGAGACCCAGTACTTC. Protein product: CASKITIQGEETQYF.

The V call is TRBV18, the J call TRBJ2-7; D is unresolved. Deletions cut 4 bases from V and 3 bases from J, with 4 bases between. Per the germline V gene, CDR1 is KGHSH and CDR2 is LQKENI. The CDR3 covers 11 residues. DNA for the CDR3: TGTGCCAGCTCACTGGGCTACGAGCAGTACTTC. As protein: CASSLGYEQYF.

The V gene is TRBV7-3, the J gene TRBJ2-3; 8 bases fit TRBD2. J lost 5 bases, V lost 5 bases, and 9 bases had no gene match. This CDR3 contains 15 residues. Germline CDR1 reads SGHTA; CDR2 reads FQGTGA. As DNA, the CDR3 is TGTGCCAGCAGCCCCGGGGGGGGAGGCGGAGATACGCAGTATTTT. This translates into CASSPGGGGGDTQYF.

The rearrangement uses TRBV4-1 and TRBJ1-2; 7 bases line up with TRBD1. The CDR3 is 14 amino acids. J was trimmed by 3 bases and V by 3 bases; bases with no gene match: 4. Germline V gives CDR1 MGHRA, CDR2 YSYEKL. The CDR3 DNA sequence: TGCGCCAGCAGCCAGCACGGGACAGACTATGGCTACACCTTC. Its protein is CASSQHGTDYGYTF.

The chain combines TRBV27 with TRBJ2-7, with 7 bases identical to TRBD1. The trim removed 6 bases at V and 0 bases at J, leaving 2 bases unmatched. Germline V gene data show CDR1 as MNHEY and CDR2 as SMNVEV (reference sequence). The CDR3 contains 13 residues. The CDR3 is CASSRDSSYEQYF. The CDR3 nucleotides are TGTGCCAGCAGCCGGGACAGCTCCTACGAGCAGTACTTC.

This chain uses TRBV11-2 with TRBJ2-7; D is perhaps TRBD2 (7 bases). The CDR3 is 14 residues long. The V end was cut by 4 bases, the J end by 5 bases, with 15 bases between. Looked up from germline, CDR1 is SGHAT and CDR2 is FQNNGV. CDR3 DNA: TGTGCCAGCAGCTGGTCATCGGGGGGCAACGAGCAGTACTTC. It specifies CASSWSSGGNEQYF.

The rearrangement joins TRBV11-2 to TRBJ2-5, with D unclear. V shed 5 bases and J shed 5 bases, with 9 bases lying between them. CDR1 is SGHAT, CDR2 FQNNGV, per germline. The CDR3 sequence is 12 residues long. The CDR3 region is CASSPPEETQYF. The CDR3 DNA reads TGTGCCAGCAGCCCCCCCGAGGAGACCCAGTACTTC.

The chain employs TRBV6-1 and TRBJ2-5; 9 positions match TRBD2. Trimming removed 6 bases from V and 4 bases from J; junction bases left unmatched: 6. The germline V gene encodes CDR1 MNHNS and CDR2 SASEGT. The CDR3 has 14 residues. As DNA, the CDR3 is TGTGCCAGCAGGGACAGCGGGGGGAGAGAGACCCAGTACTTC. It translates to CASRDSGGRETQYF.

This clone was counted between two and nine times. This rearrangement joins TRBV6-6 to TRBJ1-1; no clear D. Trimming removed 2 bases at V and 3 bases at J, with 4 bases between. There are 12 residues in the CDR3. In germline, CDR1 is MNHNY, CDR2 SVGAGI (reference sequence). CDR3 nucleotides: TGTGCCAGCAGTTACGGCGACACTGAAGCTTTCTTT. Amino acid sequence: CASSYGDTEAFF.

The CDR3 nucleotides are TGTGCCAGCAGCTTGGGGCGTATGGATAGGCGACGCGAGCAGTACTTC. Translation gives CASSLGRMDRRREQYF. The rearrangement uses TRBV5-6 and TRBJ2-7, with D unclear. The V end lost 0 bases, the J end lost 6 bases, and 19 bases lay between the germline ends. This CDR3 spans 16 amino acids. Germline CDR1 and CDR2: SGHDT and YYEEEE. Variable domain in full (rest from reference TRBV5-6 and TRBJ2-7): DAGVTQSPTHLIKTRGQQVTLRCSPKSGHDTVSWYQQALGQGPQFIFQYYEEEERQRGNFPDRFSGHQFPNYSSELNVNALLLGDSALYLCASSLGRMDRRREQYFGPGTRLTVT.

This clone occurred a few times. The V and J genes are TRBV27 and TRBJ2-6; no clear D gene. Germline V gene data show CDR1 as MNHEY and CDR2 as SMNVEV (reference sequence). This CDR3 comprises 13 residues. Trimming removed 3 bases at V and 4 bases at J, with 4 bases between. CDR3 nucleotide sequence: TGTGCCAGCAGTTTCGGGGGGGCCAACGTCCTGACTTTC. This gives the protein CASSFGGANVLTF. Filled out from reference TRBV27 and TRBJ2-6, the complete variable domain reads EAQVTQNPRYLITVTGKKLTVTCSQNMNHEYMSWYRQDPGLGLRQIYYSMNVEVTDKGDVPEGYKVSRKEKRNFPLILESPSPNQTSLYFCASSFGGANVLTFGAGSRLTVL.

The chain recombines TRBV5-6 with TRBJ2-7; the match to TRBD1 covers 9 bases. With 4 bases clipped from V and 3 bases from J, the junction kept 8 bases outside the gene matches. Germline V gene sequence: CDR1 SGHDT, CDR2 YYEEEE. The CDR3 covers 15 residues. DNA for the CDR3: TGTGCCAGCAGCCGCGGGGACAGGGAACTCTACGAGCAGTACTTC. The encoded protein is CASSRGDRELYEQYF.

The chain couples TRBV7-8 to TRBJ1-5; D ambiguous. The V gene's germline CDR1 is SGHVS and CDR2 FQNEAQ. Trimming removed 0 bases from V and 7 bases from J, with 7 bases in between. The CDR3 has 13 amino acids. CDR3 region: CASSLALVQPQHF. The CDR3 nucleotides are TGTGCCAGCAGCTTAGCGTTGGTGCAGCCCCAGCATTTT.

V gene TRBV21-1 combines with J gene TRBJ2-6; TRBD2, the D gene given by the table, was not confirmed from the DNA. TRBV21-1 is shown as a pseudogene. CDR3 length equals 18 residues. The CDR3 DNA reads TGTGCCAGCAGCAAAGCGTGGGAGAAAGGGACTGGGGCCAACGTCCTGACTTTC. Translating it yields CASSKAWEKGTGANVLTF.

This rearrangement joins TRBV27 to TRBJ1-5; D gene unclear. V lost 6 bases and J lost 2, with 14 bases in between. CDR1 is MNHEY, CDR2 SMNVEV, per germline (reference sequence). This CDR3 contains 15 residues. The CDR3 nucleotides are TGTGCCAGCAGCCCGCCGGGTAGGGGCAATCAGCCCCAGCATTTT. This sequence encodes CASSPPGRGNQPQHF.

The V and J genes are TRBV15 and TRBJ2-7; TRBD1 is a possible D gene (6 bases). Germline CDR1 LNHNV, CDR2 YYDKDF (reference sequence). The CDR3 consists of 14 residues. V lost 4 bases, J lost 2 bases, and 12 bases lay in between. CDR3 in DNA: TGTGCCACCAGCATCAGACAGGCAGCCTACGAGCAGTACTTC. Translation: CATSIRQAAYEQYF.